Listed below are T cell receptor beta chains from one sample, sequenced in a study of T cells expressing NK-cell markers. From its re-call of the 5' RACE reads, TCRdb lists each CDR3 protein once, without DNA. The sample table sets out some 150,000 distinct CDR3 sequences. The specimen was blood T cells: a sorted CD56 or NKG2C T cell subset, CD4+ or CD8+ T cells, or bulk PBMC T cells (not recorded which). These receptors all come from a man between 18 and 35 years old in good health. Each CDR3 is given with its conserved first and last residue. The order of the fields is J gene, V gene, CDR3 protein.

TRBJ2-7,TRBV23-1,CASRTGKVYEQYF
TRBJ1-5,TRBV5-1,CASSLGQGGSNQPQHF
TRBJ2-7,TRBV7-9,CASSLSPSSYEQYF
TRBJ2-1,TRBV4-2,CASSQASGSAVEQFF
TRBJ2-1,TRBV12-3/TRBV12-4,CASSWGREESYNEQFF
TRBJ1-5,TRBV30,CAWRTGSNQPQHF
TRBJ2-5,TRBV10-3,CAISELGQGTQETQYF
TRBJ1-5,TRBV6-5,CATSGGGWQPQHF
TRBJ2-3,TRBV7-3,CASSLGNTQYF
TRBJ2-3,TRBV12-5,CASVPGHLWTDTQYF
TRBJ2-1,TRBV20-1,CSARDFASGSYEQFF
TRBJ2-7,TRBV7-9,CASSLPHEDEQYF
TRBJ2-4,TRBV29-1,CSVQRPGKDIQYF
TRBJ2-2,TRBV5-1,CASSLTSGLPNTGELFF
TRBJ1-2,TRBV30,CARSLGTYGYTF
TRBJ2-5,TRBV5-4,CASSSETVLDRGQETQYF
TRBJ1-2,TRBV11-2,CASSPDSGGGSYTF
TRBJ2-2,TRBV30,CAWSVYGELFF
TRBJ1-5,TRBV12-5,CASGLGPGNQPQHF
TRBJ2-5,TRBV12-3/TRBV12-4,CASRLTGGVQTQYF
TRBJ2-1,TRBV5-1,CASRPGTSGLWDEQFF
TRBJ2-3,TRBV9,CASSGVPPKKSGASTDTQYF
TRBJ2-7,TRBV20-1,CSARAHRDTSYEQYF
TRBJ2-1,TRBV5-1,CASSRGDSSYNEQFF
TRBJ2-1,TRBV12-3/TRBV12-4,CASSFVSTNEQFF
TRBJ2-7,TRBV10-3,CAISPRPLYEQYF
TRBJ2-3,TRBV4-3,CASSQDGAADTQYF
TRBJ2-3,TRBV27,CASSEYFTDTQYF
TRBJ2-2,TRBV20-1,CSARDLRRDTGELFF